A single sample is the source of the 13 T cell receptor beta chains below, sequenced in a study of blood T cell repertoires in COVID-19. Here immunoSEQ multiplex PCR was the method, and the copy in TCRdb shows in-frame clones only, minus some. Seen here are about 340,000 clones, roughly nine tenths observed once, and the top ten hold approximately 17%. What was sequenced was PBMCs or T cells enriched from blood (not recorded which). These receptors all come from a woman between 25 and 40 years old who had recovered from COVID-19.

The CDR3 nucleotides are TGTGCCAGCAGCCAATCAGGAGGGGACGTTGAAGCTTTCTTT. The encoded protein is CASSQSGGDVEAFF. The rearrangement uses TRBV16 and TRBJ1-1, with D tentatively TRBD1 (5 bases). This CDR3 is built from 14 residues. In germline, CDR1 is KGHSY, CDR2 FQNENV. V lost 0 bases and J lost 7, with 12 bases in between.

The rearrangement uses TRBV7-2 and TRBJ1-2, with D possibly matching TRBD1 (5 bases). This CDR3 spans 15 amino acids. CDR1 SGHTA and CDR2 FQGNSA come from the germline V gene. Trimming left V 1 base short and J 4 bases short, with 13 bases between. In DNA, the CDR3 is TGTGCCAGCAGCTTAGAATCTCGTCAGGGCTATGGCTACACCTTC. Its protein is CASSLESRQGYGYTF. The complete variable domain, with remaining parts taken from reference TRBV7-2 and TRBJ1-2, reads GAGVSQSPSNKVTEKGKDVELRCDPISGHTALYWYRQSLGQGLEFLIYFQGNSAPDKSGLPSDRFSAERTGGSVSTLTIQRTQQEDSAVYLCASSLESRQGYGYTFGSGTRLTVV.

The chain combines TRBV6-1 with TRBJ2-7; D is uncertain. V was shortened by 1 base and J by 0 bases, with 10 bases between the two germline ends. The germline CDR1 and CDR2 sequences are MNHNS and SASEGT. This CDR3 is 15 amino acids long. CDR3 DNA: TGTGCCAGCAGTGAAGGCATGCAGGCCTCCTACGAGCAGTACTTC. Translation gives CASSEGMQASYEQYF.

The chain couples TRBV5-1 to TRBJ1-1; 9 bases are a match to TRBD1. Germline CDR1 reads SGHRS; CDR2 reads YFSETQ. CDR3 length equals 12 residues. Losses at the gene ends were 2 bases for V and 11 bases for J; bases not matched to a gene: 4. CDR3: CASSLQGAGAFF. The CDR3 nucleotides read TGCGCCAGCAGCTTACAGGGGGCAGGGGCTTTCTTT.

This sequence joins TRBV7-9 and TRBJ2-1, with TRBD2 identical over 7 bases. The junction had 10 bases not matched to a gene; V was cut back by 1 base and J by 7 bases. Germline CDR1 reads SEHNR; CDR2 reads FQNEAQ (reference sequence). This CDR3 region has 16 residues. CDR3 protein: CASSLDGAGVTNEQFF. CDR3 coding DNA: TGTGCCAGCAGCTTAGACGGCGCGGGGGTAACTAATGAGCAGTTCTTC.

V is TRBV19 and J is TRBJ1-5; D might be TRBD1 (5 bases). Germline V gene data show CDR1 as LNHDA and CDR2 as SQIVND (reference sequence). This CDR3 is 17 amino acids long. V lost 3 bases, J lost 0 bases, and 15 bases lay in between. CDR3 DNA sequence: TGTGCCAGTAGTATTTCGGGTTGGGGCTATAGCAATCAGCCCCAGCATTTT. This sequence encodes CASSISGWGYSNQPQHF.

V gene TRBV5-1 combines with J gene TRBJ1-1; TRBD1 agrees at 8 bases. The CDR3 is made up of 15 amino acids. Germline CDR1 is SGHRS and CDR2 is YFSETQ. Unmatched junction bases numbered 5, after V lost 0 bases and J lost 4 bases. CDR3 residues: CASSLGATGGTEAFF. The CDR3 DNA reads TGCGCCAGCAGCTTGGGGGCAACAGGGGGCACTGAAGCTTTCTTT.

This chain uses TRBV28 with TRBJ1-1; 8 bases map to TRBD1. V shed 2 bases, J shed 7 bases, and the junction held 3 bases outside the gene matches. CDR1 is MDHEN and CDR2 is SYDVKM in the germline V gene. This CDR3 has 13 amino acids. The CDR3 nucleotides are TGTGCCAGCAGTTTAAGAGACAGGGGTGAAGCTTTCTTT. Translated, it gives CASSLRDRGEAFF.

The CDR3 nucleotides are TGTGCCAGCAGCTTAGTGGGGACTAGCCAAGCCAAAAACATTCAGTACTTC. This encodes CASSLVGTSQAKNIQYF. V and J are TRBV7-2 and TRBJ2-4; 9 nucleotides line up with TRBD2. CDR1 is SGHTA, CDR2 FQGNSA, per germline. The V gene end was trimmed by 1 base and the J gene end by 0 bases; junction bases not matched to a gene: 4. This CDR3 contains 17 residues.

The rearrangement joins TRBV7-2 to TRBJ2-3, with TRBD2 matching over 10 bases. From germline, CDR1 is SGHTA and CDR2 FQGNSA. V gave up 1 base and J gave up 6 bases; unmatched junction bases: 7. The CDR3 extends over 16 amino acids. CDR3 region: CASSLVISGGGDTQYF. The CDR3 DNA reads TGTGCCAGCAGCTTAGTGATAAGCGGGGGGGGCGATACGCAGTATTTT.

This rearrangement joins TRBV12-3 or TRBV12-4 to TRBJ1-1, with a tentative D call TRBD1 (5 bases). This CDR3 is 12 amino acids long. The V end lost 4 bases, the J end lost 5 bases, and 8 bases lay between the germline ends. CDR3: CASSWGRTEAFF. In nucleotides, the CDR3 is TGTGCCAGCAGTTGGGGCAGAACTGAAGCTTTCTTT.

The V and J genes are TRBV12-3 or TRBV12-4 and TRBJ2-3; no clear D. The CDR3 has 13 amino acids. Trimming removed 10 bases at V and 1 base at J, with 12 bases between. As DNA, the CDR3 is TGTGCCACTGCCAGGTGGGGCACAGATACGCAGTATTTT. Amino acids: CATARWGTDTQYF.

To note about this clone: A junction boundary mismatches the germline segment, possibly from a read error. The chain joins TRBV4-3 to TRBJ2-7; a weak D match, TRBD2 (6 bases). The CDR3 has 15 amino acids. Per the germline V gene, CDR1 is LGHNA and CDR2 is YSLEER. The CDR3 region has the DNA TGCGCCAGCAGCCAAATAAAGGAGGGTTCCTCCGAGCAGTACTTC. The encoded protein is CASSQIKEGSSEQYF.